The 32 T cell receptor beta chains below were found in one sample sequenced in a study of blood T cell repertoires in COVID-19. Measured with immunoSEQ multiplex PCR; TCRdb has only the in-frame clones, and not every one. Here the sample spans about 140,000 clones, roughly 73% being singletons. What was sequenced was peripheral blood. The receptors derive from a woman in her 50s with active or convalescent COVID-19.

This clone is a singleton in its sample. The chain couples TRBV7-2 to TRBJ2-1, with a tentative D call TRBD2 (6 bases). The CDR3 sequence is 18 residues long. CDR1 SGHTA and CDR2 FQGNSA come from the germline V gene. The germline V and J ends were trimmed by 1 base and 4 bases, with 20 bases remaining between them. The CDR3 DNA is TGTGCCAGCAGCTTAGGGAATCTCGGGACTCCCAGGTACAATGAGCAGTTCTTC. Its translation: CASSLGNLGTPRYNEQFF. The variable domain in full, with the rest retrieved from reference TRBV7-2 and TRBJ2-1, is GAGVSQSPSNKVTEKGKDVELRCDPISGHTALYWYRQSLGQGLEFLIYFQGNSAPDKSGLPSDRFSAERTGGSVSTLTIQRTQQEDSAVYLCASSLGNLGTPRYNEQFFGPGTRLTVL.

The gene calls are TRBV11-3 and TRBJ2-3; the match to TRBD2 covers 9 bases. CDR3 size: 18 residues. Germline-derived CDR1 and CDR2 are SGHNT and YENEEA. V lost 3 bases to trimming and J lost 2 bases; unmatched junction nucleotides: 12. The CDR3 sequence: CASSLGLGSGGPTDTQYF. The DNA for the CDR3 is TGTGCCAGCAGCTTGGGGTTGGGTAGCGGGGGTCCCACAGATACGCAGTATTTT. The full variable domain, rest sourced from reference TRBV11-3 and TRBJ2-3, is EAGVVQSPRYKIIEKKQPVAFWCNPISGHNTLYWYLQNLGQGPELLIRYENEEAVDDSQLPKDRFSAERLKGVDSTLKIQPAELGDSAVYLCASSLGLGSGGPTDTQYFGPGTRLTVL.

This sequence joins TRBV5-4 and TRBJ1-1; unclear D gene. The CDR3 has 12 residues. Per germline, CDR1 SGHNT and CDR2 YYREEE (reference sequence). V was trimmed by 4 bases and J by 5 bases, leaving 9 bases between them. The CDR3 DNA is TGTGCCAGCAGCGCACCCGGGACTGAAGCTTTCTTT. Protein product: CASSAPGTEAFF.

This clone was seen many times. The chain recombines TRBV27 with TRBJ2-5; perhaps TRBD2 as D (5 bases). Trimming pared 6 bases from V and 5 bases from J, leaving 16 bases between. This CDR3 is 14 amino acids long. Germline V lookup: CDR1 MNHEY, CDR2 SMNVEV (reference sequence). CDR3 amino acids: CASRPDYARETQYF. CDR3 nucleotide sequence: TGTGCCAGCAGGCCCGACTATGCCCGGGAGACCCAGTACTTC.

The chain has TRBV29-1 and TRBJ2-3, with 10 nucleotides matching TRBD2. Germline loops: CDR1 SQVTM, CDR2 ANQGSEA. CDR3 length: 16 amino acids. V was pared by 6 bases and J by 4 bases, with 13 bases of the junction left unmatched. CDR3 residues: CSVDPLAGEGADTQYF. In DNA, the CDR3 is TGCAGCGTGGACCCTCTAGCGGGAGAGGGTGCAGATACGCAGTATTTT.

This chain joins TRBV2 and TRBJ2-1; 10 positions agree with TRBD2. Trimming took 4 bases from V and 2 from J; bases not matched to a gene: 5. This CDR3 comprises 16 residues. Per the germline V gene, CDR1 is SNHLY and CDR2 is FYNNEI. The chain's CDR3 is CASSATSGTTYNEQFF. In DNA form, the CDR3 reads TGTGCCAGCAGTGCAACTAGCGGGACCACCTACAATGAGCAGTTCTTC.

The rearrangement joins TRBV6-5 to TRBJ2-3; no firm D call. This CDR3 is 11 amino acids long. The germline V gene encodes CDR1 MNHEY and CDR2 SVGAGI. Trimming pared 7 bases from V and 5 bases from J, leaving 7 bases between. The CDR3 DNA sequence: TGTGCCAGCAAAAGAGGAGATACGCAGTATTTT. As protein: CASKRGDTQYF.

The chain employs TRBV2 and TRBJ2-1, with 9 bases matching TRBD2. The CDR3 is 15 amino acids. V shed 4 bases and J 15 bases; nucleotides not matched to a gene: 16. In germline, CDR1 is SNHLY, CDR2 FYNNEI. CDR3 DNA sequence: TGTGCCAGCAGTGGGACGTATCGCGGGAGGGCGTCTTGGTTCTTC. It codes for CASSGTYRGRASWFF.

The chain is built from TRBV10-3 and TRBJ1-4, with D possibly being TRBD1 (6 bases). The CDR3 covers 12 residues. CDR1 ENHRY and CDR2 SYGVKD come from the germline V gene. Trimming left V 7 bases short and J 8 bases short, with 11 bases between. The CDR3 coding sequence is TGTGCCATCAAGGGGGAGGGCGAAAAACTGTTTTTT. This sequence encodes CAIKGEGEKLFF.

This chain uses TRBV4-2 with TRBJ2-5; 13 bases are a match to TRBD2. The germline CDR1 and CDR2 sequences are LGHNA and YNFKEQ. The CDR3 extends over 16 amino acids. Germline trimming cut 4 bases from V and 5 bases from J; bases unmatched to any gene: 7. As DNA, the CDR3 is TGTGCCAGCAGCCGAGGGACTAGCGGGGTTAGGGAGACCCAGTACTTC. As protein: CASSRGTSGVRETQYF.

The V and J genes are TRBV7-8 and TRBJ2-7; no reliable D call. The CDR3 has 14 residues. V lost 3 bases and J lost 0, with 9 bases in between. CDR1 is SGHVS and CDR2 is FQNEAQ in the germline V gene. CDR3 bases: TGTGCCAGCAGCTTTGGCGGTCTCTCCTACGAGCAGTACTTC. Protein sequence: CASSFGGLSYEQYF.

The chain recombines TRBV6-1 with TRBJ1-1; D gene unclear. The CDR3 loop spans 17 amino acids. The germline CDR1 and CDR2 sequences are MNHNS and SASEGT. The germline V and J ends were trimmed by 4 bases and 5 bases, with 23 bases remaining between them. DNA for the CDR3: TGTGCCAGCAGTGGCCAGATCGGCCTTGGCCCCGGGACTGAAGCTTTCTTT. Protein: CASSGQIGLGPGTEAFF.

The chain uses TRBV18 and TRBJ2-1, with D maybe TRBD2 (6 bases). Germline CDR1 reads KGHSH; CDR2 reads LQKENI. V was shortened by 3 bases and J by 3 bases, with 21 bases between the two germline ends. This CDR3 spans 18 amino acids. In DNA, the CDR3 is TGTGCCAGCTCACCCGATATAGAAATAGCGGCACGCTACAATGAGCAGTTCTTC. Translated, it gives CASSPDIEIAARYNEQFF.

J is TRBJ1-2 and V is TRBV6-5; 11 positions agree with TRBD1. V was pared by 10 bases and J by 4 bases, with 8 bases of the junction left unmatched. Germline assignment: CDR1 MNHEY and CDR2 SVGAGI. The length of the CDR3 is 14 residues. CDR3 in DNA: TGTGCCATCTCACCGGGACAGGGGGGCTATGGCTACACCTTC. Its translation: CAISPGQGGYGYTF.

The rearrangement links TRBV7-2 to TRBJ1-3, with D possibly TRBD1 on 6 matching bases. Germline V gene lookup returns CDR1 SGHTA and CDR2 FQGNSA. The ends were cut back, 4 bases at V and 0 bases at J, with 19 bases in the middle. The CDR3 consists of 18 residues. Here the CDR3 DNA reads TGTGCCAGCAGCTCCGGGCCTACAGGGTCTTACTCTGGAAACACCATATATTTT. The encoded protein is CASSSGPTGSYSGNTIYF.

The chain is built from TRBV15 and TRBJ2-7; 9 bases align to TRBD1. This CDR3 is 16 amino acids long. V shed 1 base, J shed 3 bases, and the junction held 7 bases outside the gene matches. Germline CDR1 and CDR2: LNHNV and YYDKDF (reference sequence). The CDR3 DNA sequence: TGTGCCACCAGCAGAGCGACGACAGGGGGTCGCTACGAGCAGTACTTC. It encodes CATSRATTGGRYEQYF. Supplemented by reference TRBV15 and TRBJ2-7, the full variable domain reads DAMVIQNPRYQVTQFGKPVTLSCSQTLNHNVMYWYQQKSSQAPKLLFHYYDKDFNNEADTPDNFQSRRPNTSFCFLDIRSPGLGDTAMYLCATSRATTGGRYEQYFGPGTRLTVT.

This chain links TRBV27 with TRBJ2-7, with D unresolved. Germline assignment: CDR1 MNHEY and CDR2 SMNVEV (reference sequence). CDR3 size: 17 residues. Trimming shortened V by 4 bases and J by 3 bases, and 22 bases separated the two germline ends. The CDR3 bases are TGTGCCAGCAGTTCAAAACGGAGTATTGCGCCAGACTACGAGCAGTACTTC. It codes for CASSSKRSIAPDYEQYF.

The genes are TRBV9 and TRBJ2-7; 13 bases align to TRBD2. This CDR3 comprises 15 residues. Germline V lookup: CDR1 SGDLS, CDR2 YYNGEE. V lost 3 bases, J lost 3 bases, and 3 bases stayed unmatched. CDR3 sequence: CASSEGTSGIYEQYF. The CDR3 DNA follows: TGTGCCAGCAGCGAGGGGACTAGCGGGATCTACGAGCAGTACTTC. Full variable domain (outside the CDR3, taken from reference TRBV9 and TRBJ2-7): DSGVTQTPKHLITATGQRVTLRCSPRSGDLSVYWYQQSLDQGLQFLIQYYNGEERAKGNILERFSAQQFPDLHSELNLSSLELGDSALYFCASSEGTSGIYEQYFGPGTRLTVT.

The CDR3 loop is CASSPALAGGTGELFF. The CDR3 nucleotides are TGTGCCAGCAGCCCTGCACTAGCGGGAGGGACCGGGGAGCTGTTTTTT. The V gene is TRBV11-3, the J gene TRBJ2-2; TRBD2 matches at 13 bases. CDR1 is SGHNT and CDR2 is YENEEA in the germline V gene. The junction had 5 bases not matched to a gene; V was cut back by 5 bases and J by 5 bases. The CDR3 extends over 16 amino acids.

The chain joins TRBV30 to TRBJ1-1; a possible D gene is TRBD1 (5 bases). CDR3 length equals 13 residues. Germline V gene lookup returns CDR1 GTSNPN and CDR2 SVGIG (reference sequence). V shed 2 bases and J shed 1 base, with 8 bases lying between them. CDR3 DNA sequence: TGTGCCTGGAGTAAGGGGTCGAACACTGAAGCTTTCTTT. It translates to CAWSKGSNTEAFF. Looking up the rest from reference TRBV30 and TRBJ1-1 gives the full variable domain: SQTIHQWPATLVQPVGSPLSLECTVEGTSNPNLYWYRQAAGRGLQLLFYSVGIGQISSEVPQNLSASRPQDRQFILSSKKLLLSDSGFYLCAWSKGSNTEAFFGQGTRLTVV.

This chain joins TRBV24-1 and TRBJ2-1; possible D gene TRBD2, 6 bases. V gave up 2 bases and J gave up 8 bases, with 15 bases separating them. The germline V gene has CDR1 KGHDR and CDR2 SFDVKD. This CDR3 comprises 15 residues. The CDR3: CATSDSTRGVYEQFF. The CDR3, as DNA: TGTGCCACCAGTGATTCGACTAGAGGGGTCTATGAGCAGTTCTTC.

Written as DNA, the CDR3 is TGTGCCAGTAGTCGACTAGCGGGGCAAGAGACCCAGTACTTC. Protein product: CASSRLAGQETQYF. The chain joins TRBV19 to TRBJ2-5; TRBD2 aligns across 11 bases. Germline V gene data show CDR1 as LNHDA and CDR2 as SQIVND (reference sequence). After removal of 5 bases from V and 2 bases from J, the junction contained 1 base not matched to a gene. This CDR3 contains 14 residues.

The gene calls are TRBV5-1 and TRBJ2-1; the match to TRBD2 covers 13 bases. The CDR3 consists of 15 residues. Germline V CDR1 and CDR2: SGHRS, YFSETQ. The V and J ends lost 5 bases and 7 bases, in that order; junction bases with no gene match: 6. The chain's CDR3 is CASSTGLAGLNEQFF. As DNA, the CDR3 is TGCGCCAGCAGTACGGGACTAGCGGGGCTAAATGAGCAGTTCTTC.

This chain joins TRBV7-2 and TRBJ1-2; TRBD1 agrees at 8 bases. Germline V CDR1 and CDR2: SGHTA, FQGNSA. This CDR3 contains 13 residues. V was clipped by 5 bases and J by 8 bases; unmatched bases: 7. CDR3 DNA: TGTGCCAGCAGCCAGGACAGGGCGGGAGGCTACACCTTC. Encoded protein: CASSQDRAGGYTF.

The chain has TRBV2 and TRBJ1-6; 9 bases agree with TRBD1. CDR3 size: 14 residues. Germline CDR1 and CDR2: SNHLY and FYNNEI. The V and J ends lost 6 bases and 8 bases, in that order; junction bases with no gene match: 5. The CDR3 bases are TGTGCCAGCAGAGCCACAGGGGGCGATTCACCCCTCCACTTT. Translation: CASRATGGDSPLHF.

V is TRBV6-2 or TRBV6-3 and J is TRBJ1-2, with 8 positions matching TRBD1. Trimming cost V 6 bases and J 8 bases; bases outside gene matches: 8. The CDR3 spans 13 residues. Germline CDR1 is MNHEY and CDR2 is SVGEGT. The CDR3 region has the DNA TGTGCCAGCAGCCCGGGACAGGTCTACGGCTACACCTTC. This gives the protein CASSPGQVYGYTF.

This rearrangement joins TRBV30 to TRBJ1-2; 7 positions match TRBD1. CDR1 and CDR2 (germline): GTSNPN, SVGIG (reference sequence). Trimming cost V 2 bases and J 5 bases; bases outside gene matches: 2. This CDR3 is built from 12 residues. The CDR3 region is CAWSTGQYGYTF. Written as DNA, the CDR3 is TGTGCCTGGAGTACGGGACAGTATGGCTACACCTTC.

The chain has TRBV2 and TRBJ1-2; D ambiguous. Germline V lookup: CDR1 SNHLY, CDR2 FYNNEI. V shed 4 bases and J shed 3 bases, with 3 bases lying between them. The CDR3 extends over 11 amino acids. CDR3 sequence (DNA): TGTGCCAGCAGTGCGGACTATGGCTACACCTTC. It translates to CASSADYGYTF.

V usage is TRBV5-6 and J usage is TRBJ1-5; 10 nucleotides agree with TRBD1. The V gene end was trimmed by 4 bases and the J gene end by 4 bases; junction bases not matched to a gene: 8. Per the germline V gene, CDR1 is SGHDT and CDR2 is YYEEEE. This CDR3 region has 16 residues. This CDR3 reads CASSAGTGEVNQPQHF. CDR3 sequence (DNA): TGTGCCAGCAGCGCCGGGACAGGGGAAGTTAATCAGCCCCAGCATTTT.

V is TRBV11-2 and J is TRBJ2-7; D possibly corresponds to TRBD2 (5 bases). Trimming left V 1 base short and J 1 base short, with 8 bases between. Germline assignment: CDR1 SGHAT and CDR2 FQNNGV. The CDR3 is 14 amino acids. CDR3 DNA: TGTGCCAGCAGCTTAGTGGAGGCTTCCTACGAGCAGTACTTC. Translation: CASSLVEASYEQYF.

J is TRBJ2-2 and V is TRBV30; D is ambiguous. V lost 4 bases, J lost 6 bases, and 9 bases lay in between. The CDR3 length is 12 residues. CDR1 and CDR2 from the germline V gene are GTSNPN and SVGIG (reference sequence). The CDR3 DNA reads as TGTGCCTGGATGTATTCCCCCGGGGAGCTGTTTTTT. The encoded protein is CAWMYSPGELFF.

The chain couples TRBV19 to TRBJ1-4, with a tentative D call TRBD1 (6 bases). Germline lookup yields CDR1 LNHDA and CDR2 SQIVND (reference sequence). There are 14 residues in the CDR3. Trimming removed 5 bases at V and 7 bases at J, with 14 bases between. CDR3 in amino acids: CASSARGASEKLFF. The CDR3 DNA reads TGTGCCAGTAGTGCTCGGGGGGCATCTGAAAAACTGTTTTTT.